The 24 T cell receptor beta chains below were found in one sample sequenced in a study of cytomegalovirus exposure and HLA in healthy donors. Vbeta (60) and Jbeta (13) primers were used in the PCR. Only in-frame clones appear in the TCRdb table, and some are missing; sequencing was by immunoSEQ multiplex PCR. The table includes about 100,000 clones, around 77% detected once. The sample consisted of PBMCs. These receptors originate from a male donor in good health and CMV-seronegative.

J is TRBJ2-3 and V is TRBV7-9; TRBD1 matches 8 bases. The CDR3 sequence is 16 residues long. Trimming cost V 4 bases and J 2 bases; bases outside gene matches: 8. Germline V gene lookup returns CDR1 SEHNR and CDR2 FQNEAQ (reference sequence). The CDR3 here is CASSSQGATSTDTQYF. The CDR3 DNA reads TGTGCCAGCAGCTCCCAGGGGGCCACCTCCACAGATACGCAGTATTTT.

J is TRBJ2-5 and V is TRBV28, with D possibly TRBD1 on 6 matching bases. Near its end, the DNA agrees better with TRBJ2-7, so the J call may be wrong. The length of the CDR3 is 14 residues. Germline V gene sequence: CDR1 MDHEN, CDR2 SYDVKM. CDR3 nucleotide sequence: TGTGCCAGCAGTACCTTACAGGGCGCTTACGAGCAGTACTTC. Its protein is CASSTLQGAYEQYF.

The genes are TRBV7-3 and TRBJ2-1; D ambiguous. The germline V and J ends were trimmed by 3 bases and 9 bases, with 9 bases remaining between them. This CDR3 contains 12 residues. Per germline, CDR1 SGHTA and CDR2 FQGTGA. Written as DNA, the CDR3 is TGTGCCAGCAGCTTTAATTCGGGTGAGCAGTTCTTC. The encoded protein is CASSFNSGEQFF.

The chain links TRBV7-9 to TRBJ2-1, with TRBD2 matching over 9 bases. This CDR3 spans 18 amino acids. Germline assignment: CDR1 SEHNR and CDR2 FQNEAQ (reference sequence). Unmatched junction bases numbered 15, after V lost 4 bases and J lost 5 bases. The CDR3 protein is CASSSSKQLAGLNNEQFF. CDR3 nucleotide sequence: TGTGCCAGCAGCTCCTCCAAACAACTAGCGGGTCTTAACAATGAGCAGTTCTTC.

V gene TRBV11-2 combines with J gene TRBJ2-1, with 7 bases fitting TRBD2. This CDR3 region has 19 residues. The J segment lost 5 bases and the V segment lost 2 bases, leaving 18 bases of the junction unmatched. CDR1 and CDR2 from the germline V gene are SGHAT and FQNNGV. The CDR3 sequence: CASSLLPRGTKIWHNEQFF. As DNA, the CDR3 is TGTGCCAGCAGCTTACTGCCTCGCGGGACTAAGATATGGCACAATGAGCAGTTCTTC.

The chain joins TRBV19 to TRBJ2-1, with 12 bases aligning to TRBD2. Germline CDR1 and CDR2: LNHDA and SQIVND (reference sequence). V shed 6 bases, J shed 4 bases, and the junction held 7 bases outside the gene matches. The CDR3 is 16 residues long. CDR3 region: CASRASGRGPYNEQFF. In DNA form, the CDR3 reads TGTGCCAGTAGGGCTAGCGGGAGGGGTCCATACAATGAGCAGTTCTTC.

The chain links TRBV5-1 to TRBJ2-1, with TRBD1 identical over 11 bases. Germline V gives CDR1 SGHRS, CDR2 YFSETQ. V shed 5 bases, J shed 5 bases, and the junction held 6 bases outside the gene matches. CDR3 length: 15 amino acids. Here the CDR3 reads CASSQGQGANNEQFF. CDR3 sequence (DNA): TGCGCCAGCAGTCAAGGACAGGGGGCCAACAATGAGCAGTTCTTC.

The CDR3 loop is CASSPNPGGDEKLFF. In DNA, the CDR3 is TGCGCCAGCAGCCCAAATCCAGGGGGAGATGAAAAACTGTTTTTT. The chain carries TRBV5-1 and TRBJ1-4, with TRBD1 matching 7 bases. The germline V gene has CDR1 SGHRS and CDR2 YFSETQ. This CDR3 region has 15 residues. J was trimmed by 6 bases and V by 4 bases; bases with no gene match: 9.

The genes are TRBV27 and TRBJ1-2, with 8 bases lining up with TRBD1. There are 16 residues in the CDR3. Germline CDR1 is MNHEY and CDR2 is SMNVEV (reference sequence). V lost 4 bases, J lost 6 bases, and 13 bases stayed unmatched. The CDR3 DNA sequence: TGTGCCAGCAGTTCCCTGCCCCCAGGGGGCTGGGATGGCTACACCTTC. Encoded protein: CASSSLPPGGWDGYTF.

The CDR3 coding sequence is TGTGCCATCAGTGAAGACCGGGAGATGTGGGCCAACGTCCTGACTTTC. Protein sequence: CAISEDREMWANVLTF. The rearrangement uses TRBV10-3 and TRBJ2-6, with D perhaps TRBD2 (6 bases). This CDR3 region has 16 residues. Trimming removed 3 bases at V and 5 bases at J, with 14 bases between. Per germline, CDR1 ENHRY and CDR2 SYGVKD.

V is TRBV2 and J is TRBJ2-7, with TRBD1 as a possible D gene (5 bases). Germline V gene lookup returns CDR1 SNHLY and CDR2 FYNNEI. The CDR3 sequence is 14 residues long. Trimming removed 3 bases at V and 3 bases at J, with 12 bases between. CDR3: CASSDGQGFYEQYF. DNA of the CDR3: TGTGCCAGCAGTGATGGGCAGGGTTTCTACGAGCAGTACTTC. The full variable domain, its missing parts supplied by reference TRBV2 and TRBJ2-7, is EPEVTQTPSHQVTQMGQEVILRCVPISNHLYFYWYRQILGQKVEFLVSFYNNEISEKSEIFDDQFSVERPDGSNFTLKIRSTKLEDSAMYFCASSDGQGFYEQYFGPGTRLTVT.

The gene calls are TRBV7-8 and TRBJ2-7; TRBD2 matches at 9 bases. V lost 3 bases to trimming and J lost 4 bases; unmatched junction nucleotides: 7. The germline gives CDR1 SGHVS, CDR2 FQNEAQ. CDR3 length: 15 residues. CDR3 DNA sequence: TGTGCCAGCAGCTTTTTAGCGGGAGTCTCGTACGAGCAGTACTTC. It is translated as CASSFLAGVSYEQYF.

The chain links TRBV5-6 to TRBJ2-7; D is possibly TRBD2 (6 bases). V lost 2 bases, J lost 3 bases, and 12 bases lay in between. The CDR3 has 14 residues. CDR1 is SGHDT and CDR2 is YYEEEE in the germline V gene. In DNA form, the CDR3 reads TGTGCCAGCAGCTTAGGAGGGCCTCACTACGAGCAGTACTTC. It is translated as CASSLGGPHYEQYF.

The chain has TRBV7-9 and TRBJ2-3; 10 bases align to TRBD2. V lost 5 bases to trimming and J lost 4 bases; unmatched junction nucleotides: 9. Germline values: CDR1 SEHNR, CDR2 FQNEAQ (reference sequence). The CDR3 totals 16 residues. The CDR3 DNA reads as TGTGCCAGCAGCCCCACCGGACTAGCGGCCTCAGATACGCAGTATTTT. Translating it yields CASSPTGLAASDTQYF.

On this clone itself: This specimen includes other DNA sequences encoding the same CDR3. The chain has TRBV30 and TRBJ1-5, with D perhaps TRBD1 (6 bases). Germline loops: CDR1 GTSNPN, CDR2 SVGIG (reference sequence). The CDR3 is made up of 16 amino acids. V gave up 0 bases and J gave up 2 bases, with 14 bases separating them. CDR3 coding DNA: TGTGCCTGGAGTGTGCCGGACAGTCGGGGCAATCAGCCCCAGCATTTT. As protein: CAWSVPDSRGNQPQHF.

This rearrangement joins TRBV6-6 to TRBJ2-1, with 10 bases matching TRBD2. The CDR3 sequence is 16 residues long. Germline values: CDR1 MNHNY, CDR2 SVGAGI (reference sequence). Trimming took 6 bases from V and 2 from J; bases not matched to a gene: 7. CDR3 nucleotides: TGTGCCAGCAGCCCAGGACTAGCGGTTACCTACAATGAGCAGTTCTTC. Encoded protein: CASSPGLAVTYNEQFF.

This chain uses TRBV29-1 with TRBJ1-2; a possible D gene is TRBD1 (6 bases). V was shortened by 3 bases and J by 0 bases, with 14 bases between the two germline ends. From germline, CDR1 is SQVTM and CDR2 ANQGSEA. This CDR3 is built from 15 residues. CDR3 loop: CSVDLFTGPNYGYTF. The CDR3 DNA is TGCAGCGTTGACTTGTTTACAGGGCCTAACTATGGCTACACCTTC. The full variable domain, rest sourced from reference TRBV29-1 and TRBJ1-2, is SAVISQKPSRDICQRGTSLTIQCQVDSQVTMMFWYRQQPGQSLTLIATANQGSEATYESGFVIDKFPISRPNLTFSTLTVSNMSPEDSSIYLCSVDLFTGPNYGYTFGSGTRLTVV.

The chain has TRBV19 and TRBJ2-6; D is ambiguous. The CDR3 loop spans 16 amino acids. CDR1 is LNHDA, CDR2 SQIVND, per germline (reference sequence). Trimming took off 0 bases at V and 0 bases at J, with 6 bases between the two ends. For the CDR3, the DNA is TGTGCCAGTAGTATAGAGGCTAGCTCTGGGGCCAACGTCCTGACTTTC. It translates to CASSIEASSGANVLTF.

The chain is built from TRBV13 and TRBJ2-5; a weak D match, TRBD2 (6 bases). Trimming shortened V by 6 bases and J by 4 bases, and 9 bases separated the two germline ends. Per the germline V gene, CDR1 is PRHDT and CDR2 is FYEKMQ (reference sequence). The CDR3 is made up of 12 amino acids. The CDR3 DNA reads TGTGCCAGCAGGGGCGGGACAGAGACCCAGTACTTC. Encoded protein: CASRGGTETQYF.

This CDR3 is CASSPSDRVKDTQYF. CDR3 sequence (DNA): TGTGCCAGCAGCCCGTCGGACAGGGTGAAGGATACGCAGTATTTT. V usage is TRBV14 and J usage is TRBJ2-3; 8 positions agree with TRBD1. This CDR3 is built from 15 residues. J gave up 6 bases and V 4 bases, and 9 bases lay outside the gene matches. Per the germline V gene, CDR1 is SGHDN and CDR2 is FVKESK.

The gene calls are TRBV5-1 and TRBJ2-7, with D possibly being TRBD2 (5 bases). CDR1 and CDR2 (germline): SGHRS, YFSETQ. The V end was cut by 2 bases, the J end by 0 bases, with 9 bases between. The CDR3 runs 14 residues. The CDR3 sequence: CASSFFGNSYEQYF. The DNA of the CDR3 is TGCGCCAGCAGCTTTTTCGGGAACTCCTACGAGCAGTACTTC.

This clone was detected only a few times. V usage is TRBV19 and J usage is TRBJ2-3, with no clear D. The CDR3 length is 15 residues. Germline lookup yields CDR1 LNHDA and CDR2 SQIVND (reference sequence). Trimming stripped 5 bases from V and 2 bases from J, with 14 bases between. The CDR3 here is CASSPYSSSTDTQYF. The CDR3 nucleotides read TGTGCCAGTAGTCCCTACAGCTCATCCACAGATACGCAGTATTTT. Full variable domain (outside the CDR3, taken from reference TRBV19 and TRBJ2-3): DGGITQSPKYLFRKEGQNVTLSCEQNLNHDAMYWYRQDPGQGLRLIYYSQIVNDFQKGDIAEGYSVSREKKESFPLTVTSAQKNPTAFYLCASSPYSSSTDTQYFGPGTRLTVL.

The chain is built from TRBV6-4 and TRBJ1-2; D may be TRBD1 (5 bases). V shed 0 bases and J shed 6 bases, with 11 bases lying between them. Germline loops: CDR1 MRHNA, CDR2 SNTAGT. The CDR3 length is 14 residues. The CDR3 protein is CASSDSPGGNGYTF. The CDR3 DNA sequence: TGTGCCAGCAGTGACTCGCCGGGGGGTAATGGCTACACCTTC.

This clone was recorded a few times. V is TRBV30 and J is TRBJ2-7; tentative D call: TRBD2 (5 bases). The CDR3 sequence is 15 residues long. Germline V gene lookup returns CDR1 GTSNPN and CDR2 SVGIG (reference sequence). Trimming left V 0 bases short and J 0 bases short, with 12 bases between. CDR3 bases: TGTGCCTGGAGTGTAGGTGGGAGCCTCTCCTACGAGCAGTACTTC. Amino acids: CAWSVGGSLSYEQYF.